One T cell receptor (beta chain) is described in this entry. Its antigen is as yet unknown. Blood libraries mostly used approximately 450 ng genomic DNA, six replicates each. Clones were sequenced by immunoSEQ multiplex PCR, and TCRdb holds only the in-frame ones, with some missing. Found here are more than 11,000 clones, about three quarters of them singletons; the top ten hold about 3%. The sample originates from a study of neoadjuvant anti-PD-1 for oral cavity cancer. Study-wide results and caveats: Non-responders to neoadjuvant nivolumab had significantly more clonal PBMC T cells than responders.

Indicated time point: after neoadjuvant nivolumab, at surgical resection. Germline V gene data show CDR1 as SGHDT and CDR2 as YYEEEE. The junction had 13 bases not matched to a gene; V was cut back by 5 bases and J by 4 bases. This CDR3 contains 16 residues. The sequences come from PBMCs, collected after nivolumab (anti-PD-1) treatment. J is TRBJ2-3 and V is TRBV5-6, with TRBD2 matching over 7 bases. This receptor was obtained from a person aged 35-80 years with oral cavity squamous cell carcinoma. CDR3 loop: CASRRGSGKGADTQYF. As DNA, the CDR3 is TGTGCCAGCAGGAGAGGGAGCGGGAAAGGGGCAGATACGCAGTATTTT.